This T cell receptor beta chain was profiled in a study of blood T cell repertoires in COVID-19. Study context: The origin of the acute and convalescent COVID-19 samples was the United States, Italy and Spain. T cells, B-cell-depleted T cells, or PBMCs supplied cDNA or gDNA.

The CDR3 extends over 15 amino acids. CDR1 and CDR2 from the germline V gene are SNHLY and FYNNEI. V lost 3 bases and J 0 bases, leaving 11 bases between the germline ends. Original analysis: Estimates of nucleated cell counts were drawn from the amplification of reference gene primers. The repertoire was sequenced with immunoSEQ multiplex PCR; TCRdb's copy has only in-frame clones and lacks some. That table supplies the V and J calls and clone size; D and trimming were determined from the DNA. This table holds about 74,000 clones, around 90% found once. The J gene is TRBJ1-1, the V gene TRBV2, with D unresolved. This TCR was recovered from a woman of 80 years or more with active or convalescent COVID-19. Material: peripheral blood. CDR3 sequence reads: CASSESLELNTEAFF. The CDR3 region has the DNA TGTGCCAGCAGTGAGTCTTTGGAGTTGAACACTGAAGCTTTCTTT.